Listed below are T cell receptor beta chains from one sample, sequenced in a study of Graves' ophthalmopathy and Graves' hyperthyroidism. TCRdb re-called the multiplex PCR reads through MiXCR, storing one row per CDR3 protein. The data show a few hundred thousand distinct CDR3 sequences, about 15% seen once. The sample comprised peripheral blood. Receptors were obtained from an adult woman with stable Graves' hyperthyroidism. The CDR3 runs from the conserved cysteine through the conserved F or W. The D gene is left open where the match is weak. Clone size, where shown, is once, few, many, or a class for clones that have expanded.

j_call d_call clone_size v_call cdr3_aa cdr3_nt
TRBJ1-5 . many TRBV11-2 CASSFGNSNQPQHF TGTGCCAGCAGCTTTGGAAATAGCAATCAGCCCCAGCATTTT
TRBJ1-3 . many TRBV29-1 CSVVLGLYGNTIYF TGCAGCGTTGTTCTGGGGTTGTATGGAAACACCATATATTTT
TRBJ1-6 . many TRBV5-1 CASSKGTDVSPLHF TGCGCCAGCAGCAAAGGGACGGACGTTTCACCCCTCCACTTT
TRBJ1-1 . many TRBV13 CASRYDAFTEAFF TGTGCCAGCAGGTATGACGCTTTCACTGAAGCTTTCTTT
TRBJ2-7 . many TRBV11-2 CASSFSPDSYEQYF TGTGCCAGCAGCTTCTCCCCGGACTCCTACGAGCAGTACTTC
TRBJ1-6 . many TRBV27 CASSMGITSPLHF TGTGCCAGCAGTATGGGAATAACTTCACCCCTCCACTTT
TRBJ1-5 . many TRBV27 CASSSYRDQPQHF TGTGCCAGCAGTTCATACAGGGATCAGCCCCAGCATTTT
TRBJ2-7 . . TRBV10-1 CASSVSRSSYGQCF TGCGCCAGCAGCGTTTCGCGGAGCTCCTACGGGCAGTGCTTC
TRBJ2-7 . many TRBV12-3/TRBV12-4 CASSPRDSQPSEQYF TGTGCCAGCAGTCCGCGGGACAGTCAACCCAGCGAGCAGTACTTC
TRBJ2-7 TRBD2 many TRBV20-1 CSARGSGSSASYEQYF TGCAGTGCTAGAGGGAGCGGGAGTTCGGCTTCCTACGAGCAGTACTTC
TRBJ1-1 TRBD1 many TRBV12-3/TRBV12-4 CASSRDREGAFF TGTGCCAGCAGCCGTGACAGGGAAGGAGCTTTCTTT
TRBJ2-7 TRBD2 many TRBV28 CASSLRRGLAGVNEQYF TGTGCCAGCAGTCTACGGAGGGGACTAGCGGGAGTTAACGAGCAGTACTTC
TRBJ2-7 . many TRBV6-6 CASSLQGSGGEQYF TGTGCCAGCAGCCTCCAGGGTTCCGGCGGCGAGCAGTACTTC
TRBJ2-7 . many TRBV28 CAAESRGKEEQYF TGTGCCGCTGAATCTAGGGGGAAGGAAGAGCAGTACTTC
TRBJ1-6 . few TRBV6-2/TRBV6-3 CASRFLGDNSPLHF TGTGCCAGCAGGTTCCTGGGGGATAATTCACCCCTCCACTTT
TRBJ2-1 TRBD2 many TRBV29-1 CSVIGLLAGAGYNEQFF TGCAGCGTAATTGGGCTACTAGCGGGAGCAGGCTACAATGAGCAGTTCTTC
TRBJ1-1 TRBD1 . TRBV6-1 CASKMTGDGAFF TGTGCCAGCAAGATGACAGGGGATGGGGCTTTCTTT
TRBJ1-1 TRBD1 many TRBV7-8 CASSSGQGASYEAFF TGTGCCAGCAGCTCAGGACAGGGGGCGTCGTATGAAGCTTTCTTT
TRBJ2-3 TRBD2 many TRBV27 CASSHALAGVSDTQYF TGTGCCAGCAGTCATGCACTAGCGGGAGTATCAGATACGCAGTATTTT
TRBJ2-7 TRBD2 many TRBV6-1 CASSELAGGPYEQYF TGTGCCAGCAGTGAACTAGCGGGAGGGCCCTACGAGCAGTACTTC
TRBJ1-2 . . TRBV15 CATSRGGSVIGYGYTF TGTGCCACCAGCAGAGGAGGGAGTGTTATTGGCTATGGCTACACCTTC
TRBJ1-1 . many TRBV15 CATSRGKGPMNTEAFF TGTGCCACCAGCAGAGGGAAGGGACCTATGAACACTGAAGCTTTCTTT
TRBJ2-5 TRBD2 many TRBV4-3 CASSQGLAGGREETQYF TGCGCCAGCAGCCAAGGACTAGCGGGAGGGAGGGAAGAGACCCAGTACTTC
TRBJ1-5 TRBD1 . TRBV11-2 CASSRDSHSIQPQHF TGTGCCAGCAGCCGGGACAGCCATAGCATTCAGCCCCAGCATTTT
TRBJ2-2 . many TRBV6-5 CASSPTSTGELFF TGTGCCAGCAGCCCCACGTCCACCGGGGAGCTGTTTTTT
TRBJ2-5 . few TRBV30 CAWSVVLFGETQYF TGTGCCTGGAGTGTAGTCTTGTTCGGGGAGACCCAGTACTTC
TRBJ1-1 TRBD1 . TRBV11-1 CASSPGQGESAFF TGTGCCAGCAGCCCAGGACAGGGGGAATCAGCTTTCTTT
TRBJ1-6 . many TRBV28 CASSDLHSPLHF TGTGCCAGCAGCGATCTCCATTCACCCCTCCACTTT
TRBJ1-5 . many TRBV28 CASIHQPQHF TGTGCCAGCATTCATCAGCCCCAGCATTTT
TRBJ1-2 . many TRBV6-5 CASSYSLTGGYGYTF TGTGCCAGCAGTTACTCCCTCACCGGCGGCTATGGCTACACCTTC
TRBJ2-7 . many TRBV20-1 CSAREQAYFGEQYF TGCAGTGCTAGAGAACAGGCGTATTTCGGCGAGCAGTACTTC
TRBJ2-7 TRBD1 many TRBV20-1 CSARTGGGRREQYF TGCAGTGCTCGGACAGGGGGCGGCAGGCGCGAGCAGTACTTC
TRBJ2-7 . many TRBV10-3 CAIRSTEGYEQYF TGTGCCATCAGGTCAACAGAAGGCTACGAGCAGTACTTC
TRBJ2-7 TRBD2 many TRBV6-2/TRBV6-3 CASREGLYEQYF TGTGCCAGCCGGGAGGGCCTTTACGAGCAGTACTTC
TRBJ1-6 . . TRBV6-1 CASREGIRSPLNF TGTGCCAGCAGAGAGGGGATTCGGTCACCGCTCAACTTT
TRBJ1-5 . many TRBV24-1 CATSDEGNQPQHF TGTGCCACCAGTGATGAGGGGAATCAGCCCCAGCATTTT
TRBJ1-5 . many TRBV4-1 CASSQSAGVDQPQHF TGCGCCAGCAGCCAATCGGCGGGGGTGGACCAGCCCCAGCATTTT
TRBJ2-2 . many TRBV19 CASRGARNRANTGELFF TGTGCCAGTAGGGGGGCGAGGAACCGAGCGAACACCGGGGAGCTGTTTTTT
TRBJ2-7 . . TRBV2 CASSVRSYEQYF TGTGCCAGCAGTGTCAGATCCTACGAGCAGTACTTC
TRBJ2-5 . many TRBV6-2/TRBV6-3 CASSRSAFQQETQYF TGTGCCAGCAGTCGCTCGGCGTTTCAGCAAGAGACCCAGTACTTC
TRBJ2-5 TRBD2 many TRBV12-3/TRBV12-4 CASRPSGRGFGQETQYF TGTGCCAGCAGGCCTAGCGGGAGAGGTTTCGGCCAAGAGACCCAGTACTTC
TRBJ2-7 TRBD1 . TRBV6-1 CASSPGTGLLEQYF TGTGCCAGCAGCCCCGGGACAGGGCTGCTCGAGCAGTACTTC
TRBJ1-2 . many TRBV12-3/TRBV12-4 CASSLEGGSYGYTF TGTGCCAGCAGTTTAGAGGGTGGTAGCTATGGCTACACCTTC
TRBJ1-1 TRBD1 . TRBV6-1 CASSEGDRGNTEAFF TGTGCCAGCAGTGAAGGAGACAGGGGAAACACTGAAGCTTTCTTT
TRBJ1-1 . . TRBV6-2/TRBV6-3 CASSYSRSSGRMNTEAFF TGTGCCAGCAGTTACTCGAGATCTAGTGGCCGTATGAACACTGAAGCTTTCTTT
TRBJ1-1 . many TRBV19 CASRGRGGGTEAFF TGTGCCAGTAGGGGCCGTGGTGGGGGCACTGAAGCTTTCTTT
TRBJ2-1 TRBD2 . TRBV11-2 CASSLLARAAGNEQFF TGTGCCAGCAGCTTACTGGCCAGGGCAGCGGGGAATGAGCAGTTCTTC
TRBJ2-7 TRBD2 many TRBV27 CASSLKGLGTYEQYF TGTGCCAGCAGCCTTAAAGGACTAGGGACCTACGAGCAGTACTTC
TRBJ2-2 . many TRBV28 CASSHTGELFF TGTGCCAGCAGCCACACCGGGGAGCTGTTTTTT
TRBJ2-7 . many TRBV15 CATSRGRGESHSYEQYF TGTGCCACCAGCAGGGGCCGCGGGGAATCTCACTCCTACGAGCAGTACTTC
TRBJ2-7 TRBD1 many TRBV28 CASSLGRQGGNEQYF TGTGCCAGCAGTTTAGGTCGACAGGGTGGTAACGAGCAGTACTTC
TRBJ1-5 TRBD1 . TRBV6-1 CASSVGTGEQQPQHF TGTGCCAGCAGTGTTGGGACAGGGGAGCAACAGCCCCAGCATTTT
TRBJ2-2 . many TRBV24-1 CATSDLGTGELFF TGTGCCACCAGTGATTTAGGTACCGGGGAGCTGTTTTTT
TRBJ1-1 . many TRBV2 CASRLGYNTEAFF TGTGCCAGCAGATTGGGTTACAACACTGAAGCTTTCTTT
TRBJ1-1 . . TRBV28 CASSLSRGRTEAFF TGTGCCAGCAGTTTAAGTCGGGGGCGGACTGAAGCTTTCTTT
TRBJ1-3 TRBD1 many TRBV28 CASAPGGRDTIYF TGTGCCAGCGCACCAGGGGGAAGGGACACCATATATTTT
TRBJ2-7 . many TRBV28 CASSFLRARPPYEQYF TGTGCCAGCAGTTTCCTTCGGGCTCGCCCCCCCTACGAGCAGTACTTC